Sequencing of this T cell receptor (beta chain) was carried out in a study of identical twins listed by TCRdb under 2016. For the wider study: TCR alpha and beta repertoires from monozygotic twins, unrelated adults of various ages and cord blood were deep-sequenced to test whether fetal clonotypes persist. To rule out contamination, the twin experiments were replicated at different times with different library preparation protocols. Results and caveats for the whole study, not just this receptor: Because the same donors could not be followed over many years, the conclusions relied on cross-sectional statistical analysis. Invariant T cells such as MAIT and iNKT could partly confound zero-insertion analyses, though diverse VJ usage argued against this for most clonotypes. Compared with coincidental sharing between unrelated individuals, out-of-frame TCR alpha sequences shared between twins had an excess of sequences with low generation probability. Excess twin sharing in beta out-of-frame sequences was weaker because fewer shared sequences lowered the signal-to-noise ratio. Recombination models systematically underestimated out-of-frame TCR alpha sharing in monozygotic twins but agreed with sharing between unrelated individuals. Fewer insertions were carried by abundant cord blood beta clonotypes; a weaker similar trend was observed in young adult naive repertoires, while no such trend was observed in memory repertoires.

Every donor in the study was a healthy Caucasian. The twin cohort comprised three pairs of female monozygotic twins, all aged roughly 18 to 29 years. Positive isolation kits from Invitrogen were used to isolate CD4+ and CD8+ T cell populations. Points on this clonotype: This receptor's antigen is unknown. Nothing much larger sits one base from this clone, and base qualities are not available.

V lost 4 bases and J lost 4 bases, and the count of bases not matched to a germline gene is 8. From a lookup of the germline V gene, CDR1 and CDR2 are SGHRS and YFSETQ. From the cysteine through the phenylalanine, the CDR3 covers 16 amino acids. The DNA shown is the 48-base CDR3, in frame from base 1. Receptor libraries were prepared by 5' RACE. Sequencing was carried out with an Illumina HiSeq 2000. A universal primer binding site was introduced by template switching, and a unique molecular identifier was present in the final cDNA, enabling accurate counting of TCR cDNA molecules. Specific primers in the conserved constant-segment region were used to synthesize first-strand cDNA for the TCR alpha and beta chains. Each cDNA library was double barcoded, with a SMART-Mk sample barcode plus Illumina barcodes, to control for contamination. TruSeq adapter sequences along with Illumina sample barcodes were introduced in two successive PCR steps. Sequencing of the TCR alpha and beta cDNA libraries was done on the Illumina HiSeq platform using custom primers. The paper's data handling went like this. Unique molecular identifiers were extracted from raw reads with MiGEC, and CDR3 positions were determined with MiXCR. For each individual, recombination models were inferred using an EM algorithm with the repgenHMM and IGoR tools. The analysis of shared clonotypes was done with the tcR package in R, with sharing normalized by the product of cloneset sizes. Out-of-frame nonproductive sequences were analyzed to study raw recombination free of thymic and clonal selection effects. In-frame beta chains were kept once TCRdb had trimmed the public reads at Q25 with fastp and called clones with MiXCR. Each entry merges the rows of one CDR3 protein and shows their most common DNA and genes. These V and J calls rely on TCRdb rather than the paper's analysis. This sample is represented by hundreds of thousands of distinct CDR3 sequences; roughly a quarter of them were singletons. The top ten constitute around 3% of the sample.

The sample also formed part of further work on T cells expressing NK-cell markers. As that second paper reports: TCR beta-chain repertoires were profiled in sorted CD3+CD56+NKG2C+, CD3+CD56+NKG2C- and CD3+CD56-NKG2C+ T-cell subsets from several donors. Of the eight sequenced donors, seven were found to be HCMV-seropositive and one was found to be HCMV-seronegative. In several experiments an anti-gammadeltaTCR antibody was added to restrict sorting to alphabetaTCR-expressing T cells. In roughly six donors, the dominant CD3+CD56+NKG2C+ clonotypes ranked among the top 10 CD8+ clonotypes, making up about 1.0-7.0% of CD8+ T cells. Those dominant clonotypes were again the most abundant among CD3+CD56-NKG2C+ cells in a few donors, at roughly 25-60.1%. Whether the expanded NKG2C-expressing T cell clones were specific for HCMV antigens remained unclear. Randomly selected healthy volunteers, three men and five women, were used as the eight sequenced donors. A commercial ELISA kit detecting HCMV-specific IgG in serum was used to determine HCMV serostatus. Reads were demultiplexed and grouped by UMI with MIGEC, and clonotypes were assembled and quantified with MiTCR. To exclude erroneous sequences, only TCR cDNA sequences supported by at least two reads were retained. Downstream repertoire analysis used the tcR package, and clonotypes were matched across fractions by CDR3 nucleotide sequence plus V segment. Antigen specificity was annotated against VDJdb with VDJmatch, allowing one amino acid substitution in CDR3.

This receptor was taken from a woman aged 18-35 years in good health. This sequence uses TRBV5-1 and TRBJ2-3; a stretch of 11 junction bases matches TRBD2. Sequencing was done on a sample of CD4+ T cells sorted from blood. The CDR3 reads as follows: CASSPILAGGSDTQYF. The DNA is TGCGCCAGCAGCCCGATTCTAGCGGGGGGTTCAGATACGCAGTATTTT.